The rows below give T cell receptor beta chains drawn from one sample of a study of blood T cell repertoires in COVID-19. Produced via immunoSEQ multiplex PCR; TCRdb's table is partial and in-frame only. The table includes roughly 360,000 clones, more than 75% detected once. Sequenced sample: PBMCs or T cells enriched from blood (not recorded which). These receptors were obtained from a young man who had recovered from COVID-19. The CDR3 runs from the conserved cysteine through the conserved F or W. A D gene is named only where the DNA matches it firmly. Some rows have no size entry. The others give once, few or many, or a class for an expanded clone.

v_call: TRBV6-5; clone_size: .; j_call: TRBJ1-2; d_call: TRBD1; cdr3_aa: CASRKTGQGYGYTF; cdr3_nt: TGTGCCAGCCGAAAAACGGGACAGGGCTATGGCTACACCTTC
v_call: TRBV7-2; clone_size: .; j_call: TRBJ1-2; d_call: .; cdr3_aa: CASTQQRGGGYGYTF; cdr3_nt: TGTGCCAGCACCCAGCAGCGGGGGGGTGGTTATGGCTACACCTTC
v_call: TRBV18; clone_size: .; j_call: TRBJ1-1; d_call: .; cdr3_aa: CASSPMREGLEAFF; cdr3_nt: TGTGCCAGCTCACCGATGCGTGAGGGTCTGGAAGCTTTCTTT
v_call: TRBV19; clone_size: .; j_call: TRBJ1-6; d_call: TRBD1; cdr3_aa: CASSTGTGVPPLHF; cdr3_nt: TGTGCCAGTAGTACCGGGACAGGGGTTCCCCCCCTCCACTTT
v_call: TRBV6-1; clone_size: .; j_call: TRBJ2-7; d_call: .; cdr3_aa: CASSEVSSFYEQYF; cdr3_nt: TGTGCCAGCAGTGAAGTGAGTTCCTTCTACGAGCAGTACTTC
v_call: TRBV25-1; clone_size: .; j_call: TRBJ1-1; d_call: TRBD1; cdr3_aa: CASSVKQGFNTEAFF; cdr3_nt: TGTGCCAGCAGTGTCAAACAGGGGTTTAACACTGAAGCTTTCTTT
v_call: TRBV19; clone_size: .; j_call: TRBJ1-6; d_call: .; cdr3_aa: CASSWGGSYNSPLHF; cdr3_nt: TGTGCCAGTAGCTGGGGGGGCTCCTATAATTCACCCCTCCACTTT
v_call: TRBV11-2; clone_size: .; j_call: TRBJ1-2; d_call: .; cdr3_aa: CASSLVGVRTSYTF; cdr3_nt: TGTGCCAGCAGCTTAGTAGGGGTCAGAACGAGCTACACCTTC
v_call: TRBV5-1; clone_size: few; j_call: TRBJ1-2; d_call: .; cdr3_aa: CASSVGTVDYTF; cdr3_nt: TGCGCCAGCAGCGTTGGGACTGTAGACTACACCTTC
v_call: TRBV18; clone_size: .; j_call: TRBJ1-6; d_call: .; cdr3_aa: CASSPLGWDMNSPLHF; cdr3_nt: TGTGCCAGCTCGCCTCTCGGGTGGGACATGAATTCACCCCTCCACTTT
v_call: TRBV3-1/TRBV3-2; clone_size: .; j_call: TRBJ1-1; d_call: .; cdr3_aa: CASSQYRGSGAFF; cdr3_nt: TGTGCCAGCAGCCAGTATAGGGGGTCCGGGGCTTTCTTT
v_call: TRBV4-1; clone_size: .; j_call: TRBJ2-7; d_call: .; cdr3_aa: CASSQEPWADSYEQYF; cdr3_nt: TGCGCCAGCAGCCAAGAACCTTGGGCAGACTCCTACGAGCAGTACTTC
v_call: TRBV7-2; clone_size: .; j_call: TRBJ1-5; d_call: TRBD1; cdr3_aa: CASSPDRGDQPQHF; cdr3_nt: TGTGCCAGCTCCCCGGACAGGGGGGATCAGCCCCAGCATTTT
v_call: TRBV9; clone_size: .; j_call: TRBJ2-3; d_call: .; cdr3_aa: CASSVPFPSAGYQKGQYF; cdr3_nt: TGTGCCAGCAGCGTCCCCTTCCCATCGGCGGGGTATCAAAAAGGGCAGTATTTT
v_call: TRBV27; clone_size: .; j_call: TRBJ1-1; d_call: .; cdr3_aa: CASSLAYNTEAFF; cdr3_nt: TGTGCCAGCAGTTTAGCGTACAACACTGAAGCTTTCTTT
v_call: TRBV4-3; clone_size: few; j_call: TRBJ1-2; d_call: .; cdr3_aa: CASSQDAGMGGYTF; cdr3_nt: TGCGCCAGCAGCCAAGATGCAGGGATGGGGGGCTACACCTTC
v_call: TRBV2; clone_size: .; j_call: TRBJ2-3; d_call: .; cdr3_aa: CASSDKSYGRAQYF; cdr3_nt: TGTGCCAGCAGCGACAAATCCTATGGGCGGGCGCAGTATTTT
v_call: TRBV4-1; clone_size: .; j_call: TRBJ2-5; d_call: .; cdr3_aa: CASSQVAGFETQYF; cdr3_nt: TGCGCCAGCAGCCAAGTTGCCGGGTTCGAGACCCAGTACTTC